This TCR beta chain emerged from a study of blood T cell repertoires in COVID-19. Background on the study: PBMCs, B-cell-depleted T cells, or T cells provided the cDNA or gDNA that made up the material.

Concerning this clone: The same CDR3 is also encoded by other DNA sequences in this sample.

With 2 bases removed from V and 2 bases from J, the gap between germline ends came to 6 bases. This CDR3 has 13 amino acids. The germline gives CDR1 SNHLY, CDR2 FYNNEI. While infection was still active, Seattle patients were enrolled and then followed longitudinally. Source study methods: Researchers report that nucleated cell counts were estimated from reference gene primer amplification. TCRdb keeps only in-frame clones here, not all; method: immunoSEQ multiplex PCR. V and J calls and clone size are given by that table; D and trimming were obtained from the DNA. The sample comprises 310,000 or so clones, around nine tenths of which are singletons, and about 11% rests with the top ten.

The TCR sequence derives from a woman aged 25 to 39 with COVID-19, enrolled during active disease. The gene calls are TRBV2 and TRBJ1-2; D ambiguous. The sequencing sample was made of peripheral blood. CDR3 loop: CASSERPNYGYTF. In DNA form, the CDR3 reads TGTGCCAGCAGTGAACGTCCGAACTATGGCTACACCTTC.